This T cell receptor (beta chain) was observed in a study of CD8 T cells in Susac syndrome. General study findings and limits: It was acknowledged in the study that its TCR sequencing and HLA analysis involved a relatively small number of individuals.

Sequencing of TCR beta covered CD8+ and CD4+ T cells obtained from blood. TEMRA cells were enriched by FACS, while CD8+ and CD4+ T cells were obtained through a negative isolation that was performed magnetically. RNA in amounts of roughly 0.5 to 1 ug was reverse transcribed with random hexamers. immunoSEQ multiplex PCR amplified TCR beta CDR3 across 54 Vbeta, 13 Jbeta. TCRdb itself ran the immunoSEQ multiplex PCR reads through MiXCR, one entry per CDR3 protein. This table has roughly 150,000 distinct CDR3 sequences, about 95% appearing once. Regarding this clonotype: The target antigen is unknown.

What was sequenced was CD8+ T cells from PBMCs. This TCR was sampled from a human donor with multiple sclerosis.

Here the CDR3 DNA reads TGTGCCAGTCAGGAGGGACTAGGGCCCTCGAAGACCCAGTACTTC. It codes for CASQEGLGPSKTQYF. The genes are TRBV7-6 and TRBJ2-5; 8 positions agree with TRBD2. This CDR3 has 15 amino acids. The germline V gene encodes CDR1 SGHVS and CDR2 FNYEAQ. Germline trimming cut 9 bases from V and 6 bases from J; bases unmatched to any gene: 15. Using reference TRBV7-6 and TRBJ2-5 for the parts outside the CDR3, the full variable domain is GAGVSQSPRYKVTKRGQDVALRCDPISGHVSLYWYRQALGQGPEFLTYFNYEAQQDKSGLPNDRFSAERPEGSISTLTIQRTEQRDSAMYRCASQEGLGPSKTQYFGPGTRLLVL.